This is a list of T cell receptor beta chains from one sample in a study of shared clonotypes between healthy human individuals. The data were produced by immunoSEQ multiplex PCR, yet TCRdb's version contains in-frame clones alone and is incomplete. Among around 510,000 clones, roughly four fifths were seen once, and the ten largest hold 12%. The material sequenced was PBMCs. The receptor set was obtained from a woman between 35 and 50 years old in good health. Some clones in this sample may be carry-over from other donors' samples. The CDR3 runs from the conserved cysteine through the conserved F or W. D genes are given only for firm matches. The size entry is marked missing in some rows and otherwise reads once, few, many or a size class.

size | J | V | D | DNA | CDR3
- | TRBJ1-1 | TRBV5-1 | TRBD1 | TGCGCCAGCAGCTTGGCCTCTCAGGGGGCATTGACTGAAGCTTTCTTT | CASSLASQGALTEAFF
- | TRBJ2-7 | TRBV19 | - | TGTGCCAGTAGTATGGGGGGCTGGGTACAGCCAACCTACGAGCAGTACTTC | CASSMGGWVQPTYEQYF
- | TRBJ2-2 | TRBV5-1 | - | TGCGCCAGCAGCTTTGCGGGAACCGGGGAGCTGTTTTTT | CASSFAGTGELFF
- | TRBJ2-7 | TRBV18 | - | TGTGCCAGCTCACCGGCTAGCGGAGGGGGAGTCTACGAGCAGTACTTC | CASSPASGGGVYEQYF
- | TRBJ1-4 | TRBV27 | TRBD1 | TGTGCCAGCAGTCAATTTTGGACAGGGGATAGAGAAAAACTGTTTTTT | CASSQFWTGDREKLFF
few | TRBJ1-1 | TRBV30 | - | TGTGCCTGGAGTCGCCTATTCCTGAACACTGAAGCTTTCTTT | CAWSRLFLNTEAFF
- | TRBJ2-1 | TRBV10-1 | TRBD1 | TGCGCCAGCAGTGATTCAGGGGGCACAGGTACTGAGCAGTTCTTC | CASSDSGGTGTEQFF
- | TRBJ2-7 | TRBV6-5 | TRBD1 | TGTGCCAGCAGTTACCCGGGACAGTACGAGCAGTACTTC | CASSYPGQYEQYF
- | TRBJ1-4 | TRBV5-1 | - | TGCGCCAGCAGCCCGGAAAGTACAGGGTATGAAAAACTGTTTTTT | CASSPESTGYEKLFF
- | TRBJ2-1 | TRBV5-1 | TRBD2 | TGCGCCAGCAGCCCAGTAGCGGGAGGGCCATCTAATGAGCAGTTCTTC | CASSPVAGGPSNEQFF
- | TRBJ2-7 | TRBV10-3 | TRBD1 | TGTGCCATCAGTGAGGCCCAGGGGGCAGGCTACGAGCAGTACTTC | CAISEAQGAGYEQYF
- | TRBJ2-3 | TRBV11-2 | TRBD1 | TGTGCCAGCAGCTCGGGACAGGGGGCCCGCACAGATACGCAGTATTTT | CASSSGQGARTDTQYF
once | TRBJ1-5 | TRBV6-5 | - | TGTGCCAGCAGTTCTGGCGCGCCCCAGCATTTT | CASSSGAPQHF